The TCR beta chain under discussion was sequenced for a study of follicular helper T cells after annual influenza vaccination. On the study more broadly: For some subjects, blood spans the 2013-2014, 2014-2015 and 2015-2016 annual vaccinations.

Sequencing of TCRB used Survey level resolution. Here immunoSEQ multiplex PCR was the method, and the copy in TCRdb shows in-frame clones only, minus some. In the table there are about 10,000 clones, over 75% of which are singletons. The sample's time point: 2014-2015 season, 7 days after vaccination. Per time point, 40-100 mL of blood was sampled. The germline V gene encodes CDR1 LGHNT and CDR2 FRNRAP. With 3 bases removed from V and 6 bases from J, the gap between germline ends came to 11 bases. This CDR3 is 14 amino acids long. Worth noting for this clone: What it binds is unknown.

Study-wide findings and caveats: ICOS+CD38+ cTfh clonality change tracked circulating plasmablast frequency change.

V is TRBV12-5 and J is TRBJ2-2; no reliable D call. The receptor was derived from an adult who received the influenza vaccine. The sequencing here drew on CXCR5- memory CD4+ T cells sorted from blood, taken 7 days after influenza vaccination. The CDR3 DNA is TGTGCTAGTGGTTTCCAAGGTCTTGCCGGGGAGCTGTTTTTT. Protein: CASGFQGLAGELFF.